This T cell receptor (beta chain) was observed in a study of beta chain features in type 1 diabetes. Study findings and constraints: A greater similarity of naive, central memory and Treg TCRB repertoires was seen among patients than among healthy donors.

The isolated RNA, all of it, was reverse transcribed, so expressed TCRB transcripts were what got sequenced. Sequencing used immunoSEQ multiplex PCR; TCRdb keeps in-frame clones, though not all of them. The sample consists of approximately 380,000 clones, about 14% of them appearing once. CDR1 and CDR2 from the germline V gene are MGHRA and YSYEKL. The CDR3 spans 13 residues. V lost 6 bases and J lost 9, with 15 bases in between. A word on this clone: Its antigen is not known.

The receptor was derived from a woman aged 18-29 years in good health. The V and J genes are TRBV4-1 and TRBJ2-1; tentative D call: TRBD2 (6 bases). The sample was naive CD4+ T cells from blood. CDR3 in amino acids: CASRPGGEGEQFF. The CDR3 DNA sequence: TGCGCCAGCAGGCCAGGCGGGGAAGGTGAGCAGTTCTTC.